This entry is about one TCR beta chain. Antigen specificity is unknown. Germline V gene lookup returns CDR1 MNHEY and CDR2 SVGAGI. This CDR3 contains 15 residues. Trimming shortened V by 3 bases and J by 2 bases, and 13 bases separated the two germline ends. The PCR ran on 60 Vbeta and 13 Jbeta primers. Generated by immunoSEQ multiplex PCR, the TCRdb table keeps only in-frame clones and is missing some. Of 90,000 to 120,000 clones detected, 76% appear once; the ten largest clones hold 4%. The entry originates in a study of cytomegalovirus exposure and HLA in healthy donors. Overall study results and limits: Several of the most significant clusters were apparently associated with common viral pathogens in a later analysis. A later analysis associated 15,000 to 20,000 TCR beta sequences with HLA alleles at a 0.05 false discovery rate. Later on, a genetic analysis was performed. It linked a missense variant in DCLRE1C with V- and J-gene trimming of TCR beta. Presence/absence analysis assumed near-uniform sequencing depth across donors.

The clonotype was recovered from a woman aged 50 to 60 in good health and CMV-seropositive. The sample was PBMCs. The V call is TRBV6-5, the J call TRBJ1-1; maybe TRBD1 (5 bases). The CDR3 reads CASSYDRPSNTEAFF. CDR3 nucleotide sequence: TGTGCCAGCAGTTATGACAGACCAAGCAACACTGAAGCTTTCTTT.